This TCR beta chain originates from a study of T cell changes during pregnancy in multiple sclerosis. TCRdb's copy holds only in-frame clones and misses some; the assay was immunoSEQ multiplex PCR. The profile shows around 110,000 clones, roughly 92% of them singletons. The V gene lost 6 bases and the J gene lost 0 bases, with 9 bases spanning the gap. Germline CDR1 KGHSH, CDR2 LQKENI. The CDR3 runs 13 residues. Source: peripheral blood, taken in the third trimester of pregnancy. This clonotype originated in a female donor in good health, enrolled as a control in a pregnancy study. The V and J genes are TRBV18 and TRBJ2-7, with D unresolved. The CDR3 nucleotides are TGTGCCAGCTCTATGACATTCTCCTACGAGCAGTACTTC. Protein product: CASSMTFSYEQYF.